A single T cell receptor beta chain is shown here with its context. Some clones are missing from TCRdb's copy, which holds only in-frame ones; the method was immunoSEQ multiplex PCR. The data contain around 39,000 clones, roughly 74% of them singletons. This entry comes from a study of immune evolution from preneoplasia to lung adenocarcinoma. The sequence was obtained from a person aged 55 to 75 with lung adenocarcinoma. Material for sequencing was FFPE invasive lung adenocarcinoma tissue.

The CDR3 loop is CASSPRTGGGDTQYF. The CDR3 coding sequence is TGTGCCAGCTCACCGAGGACAGGGGGCGGGGATACGCAGTATTTT. V is TRBV18 and J is TRBJ2-3; TRBD1 matches at 11 bases. The CDR3 totals 15 residues. Germline CDR1 reads KGHSH; CDR2 reads LQKENI. After removal of 3 bases from V and 6 bases from J, the junction contained 5 bases not matched to a gene.